This is a list of T cell receptor beta chains from one sample in a study of blood T cell repertoires in COVID-19. Some clones are missing from TCRdb's copy, which holds only in-frame ones; the method was immunoSEQ multiplex PCR. The profile shows about 110,000 clones, about 80% of them singletons. Sequencing input: peripheral blood. The receptors were sampled from a man aged 70 or older with acute or convalescent COVID-19. Both conserved end residues are part of each CDR3. Fields, in order: clone size, V gene, J gene, D gene, CDR3 protein, CDR3 DNA. D genes are given only for firm matches. Size values are once, few and many counts, or a class for expanded clones, and some rows have none.

>NA|TRBV6-6|TRBJ1-5|NA
CASSPWGDGQPQHF
TGTGCCAGCAGTCCCTGGGGGGATGGCCAGCCCCAGCATTTT
>NA|TRBV27|TRBJ2-7|NA
CASRRGQSYEQYF
TGTGCCAGCAGGAGAGGACAGTCCTACGAGCAGTACTTC
>NA|TRBV5-1|TRBJ1-2|NA
CASSTTNYGYTF
TGCGCCAGCAGCACTACTAACTATGGCTACACCTTC
>NA|TRBV5-1|TRBJ1-1|NA
CASSLRPAGEDTEAFF
TGCGCCAGCAGCCTCCGGCCCGCGGGGGAGGACACTGAAGCTTTCTTT
>NA|TRBV18|TRBJ1-2|TRBD1
CASSNEQGADGYTF
TGTGCCAGCTCAAACGAGCAGGGGGCGGATGGCTACACCTTC
>NA|TRBV7-7|TRBJ2-5|TRBD1
CASSPKTGVGETQYF
TGTGCTAGCAGCCCCAAAACAGGGGTGGGAGAGACCCAGTACTTC
>few|TRBV5-6|TRBJ2-3|NA
CASSHTDTQYF
TGTGCCAGCAGCCACACAGATACGCAGTATTTT
>once|TRBV6-5|TRBJ1-5|NA
CASTMTDSNQPQHF
TGTGCCAGCACCATGACAGATAGCAATCAGCCCCAGCATTTT
>NA|TRBV2|TRBJ1-5|TRBD1
CASSEQGGNQPQHF
TGTGCCAGCAGTGAGCAGGGGGGTAATCAGCCCCAGCATTTT
>NA|TRBV5-1|TRBJ1-1|NA
CASSEGSANTEAFF
TGCGCCAGCAGCGAGGGCTCGGCGAACACTGAAGCTTTCTTT
>NA|TRBV6-6|TRBJ1-5|NA
CASSHRSGRGTNSNQPQHF
TGTGCCAGCAGTCATAGAAGTGGGAGAGGGACAAATAGCAATCAGCCCCAGCATTTT
>NA|TRBV2|TRBJ1-5|TRBD1
CARGGGGTVNQPQHF
TGTGCCCGCGGGGGGGGTGGGACAGTTAATCAGCCCCAGCATTTT
>NA|TRBV5-1|TRBJ1-2|NA
CASSLTGITNYGYTF
TGCGCCAGCAGCTTGACAGGGATAACAAACTATGGCTACACCTTC
>NA|TRBV7-2|TRBJ1-1|NA
CASSSPTGPTGGTEAFF
TGTGCCAGCAGCTCTCCCACCGGCCCCACGGGAGGGACTGAAGCTTTCTTT
>NA|TRBV11-2|TRBJ2-1|TRBD2
CASSLEGLAGTYNEQFF
TGTGCCAGCAGCTTAGAAGGACTAGCGGGCACATACAATGAGCAGTTCTTC
>NA|TRBV9|TRBJ2-7|NA
CASSVGNYGEQYF
TGTGCCAGCAGCGTAGGTAACTACGGCGAGCAGTACTTC
>NA|TRBV18|TRBJ2-3|TRBD2
CASSPERTGGGTDTQYF
TGTGCCAGCTCACCCGAGAGGACGGGGGGTGGCACAGATACGCAGTATTTT
>NA|TRBV11-3|TRBJ1-1|NA
CASSTGQGNTEAFF
TGTGCCAGCAGCACGGGACAAGGGAACACTGAAGCTTTCTTT
>NA|TRBV2|TRBJ2-5|TRBD1
CASSEGTGHAETQYF
TGTGCCAGCAGTGAAGGGACAGGGCATGCGGAGACCCAGTACTTC
>few|TRBV10-3|TRBJ1-2|TRBD1
CAISYRGNDGYTF
TGTGCCATCAGCTACAGGGGGAATGATGGCTACACCTTC
>few|TRBV7-6|TRBJ2-7|NA
CASSFDSQGEQYF
TGTGCCAGCAGCTTTGACAGCCAAGGCGAGCAGTACTTC
>NA|TRBV2|TRBJ1-2|TRBD1
CASSKDRGRGYGYTF
TGTGCCAGCAGCAAGGACAGGGGGCGCGGCTATGGCTACACCTTC
>NA|TRBV7-9|TRBJ2-7|TRBD1
CASSSVRGQIPYEQYF
TGTGCCAGCAGCTCTGTTAGGGGGCAAATCCCCTACGAGCAGTACTTC
>once|TRBV19|TRBJ1-3|NA
CASSPDRRGNTIYF
TGTGCCAGTAGTCCCGACAGGCGAGGAAACACCATATATTTT
>NA|TRBV12-3/TRBV12-4|TRBJ1-2|NA
CASSSGGGYTF
TGTGCCAGCAGTTCGGGGGGTGGCTACACCTTC
>NA|TRBV2|TRBJ1-6|NA
CASSDTGYSPLHF
TGTGCCAGCAGTGATACAGGGTATTCACCCCTCCACTTT
>NA|TRBV5-1|TRBJ1-6|TRBD1
CASSARQGGNSPLHF
TGCGCCAGCAGCGCAAGACAGGGAGGAAATTCACCCCTCCACTTT
>NA|TRBV5-5|TRBJ1-2|TRBD1
CASSPVTGSANYGYTF
TGTGCCAGCAGCCCAGTGACAGGGTCGGCTAACTATGGCTACACCTTC
>NA|TRBV19|TRBJ1-3|NA
CASSMQVRSGNTIYF
TGTGCCAGTAGTATGCAGGTTCGCTCTGGAAACACCATATATTTT
>NA|TRBV2|TRBJ2-2|TRBD2
CASSNRPGGDTGELFF
TGTGCCAGCAGTAACCGCCCGGGGGGGGACACCGGGGAGCTGTTTTTT
>few|TRBV20-1|TRBJ1-2|NA
CSVRGLSGYTF
TGCAGTGTAAGGGGATTAAGCGGCTACACCTTC
>NA|TRBV19|TRBJ2-7|NA
CASSIQQGLYEQYF
TGTGCCAGTAGTATTCAGCAGGGTTTGTACGAGCAGTACTTC
>NA|TRBV13|TRBJ1-3|NA
CASSLEGPGNTIYF
TGTGCCAGCAGCTTAGAGGGGCCTGGAAACACCATATATTTT
>few|TRBV7-8|TRBJ1-6|NA
CASSPTVGNSPLHF
TGTGCCAGCAGCCCGACAGTGGGAAATTCACCCCTCCACTTT
>NA|TRBV19|TRBJ1-1|NA
CASSRQANTEAFF
TGTGCCAGTAGTCGACAGGCGAACACTGAAGCTTTCTTT
>NA|TRBV3-1/TRBV3-2|TRBJ2-3|NA
CASSQDREGGEDTQYF
TGTGCCAGCAGCCAAGATCGAGAAGGGGGGGAAGATACGCAGTATTTT
>NA|TRBV29-1|TRBJ2-1|TRBD2
CSVGATSGGNEQFF
TGCAGCGTGGGGGCAACTAGCGGGGGAAATGAGCAGTTCTTC
>NA|TRBV27|TRBJ1-5|NA
CASSLVGSGYQPQHF
TGTGCCAGCAGCCTCGTGGGCAGTGGATACCAGCCCCAGCATTTT
>NA|TRBV15|TRBJ1-2|TRBD1
CATSRVSGQYGYTF
TGTGCCACCAGCAGAGTATCGGGACAGTATGGCTACACCTTC
>NA|TRBV10-2|TRBJ1-1|TRBD1
CASSEGQGKHTEAFF
TGCGCCAGCAGTGAGGGACAGGGGAAGCACACTGAAGCTTTCTTT
>NA|TRBV19|TRBJ2-7|TRBD1
CASSSTGQGWYEQYF
TGTGCCAGTAGTTCTACAGGACAGGGGTGGTACGAGCAGTACTTC
>NA|TRBV10-3|TRBJ2-7|NA
CAISGGQSAYEQYF
TGTGCCATCAGTGGAGGGCAGAGCGCCTACGAGCAGTACTTC
>NA|TRBV5-6|TRBJ1-1|NA
CASSFRAGVSWTEAFF
TGTGCCAGCAGCTTTAGGGCAGGGGTAAGTTGGACTGAAGCTTTCTTT
>once|TRBV19|TRBJ2-3|NA
CASSIDGPRGVGTDTQYF
TGTGCCAGTAGTATAGACGGGCCACGCGGGGTGGGCACAGATACGCAGTATTTT
>NA|TRBV5-1|TRBJ2-3|TRBD2
CASLSGGRPDTQYF
TGCGCCAGCCTTAGCGGGGGGAGGCCAGATACGCAGTATTTT
>NA|TRBV6-4|TRBJ1-2|TRBD1
CASSEQPGQGYGYTF
TGTGCCAGCAGTGAACAACCGGGACAGGGGTATGGCTACACCTTC